This T cell receptor beta chain emerged from a study of shared clonotypes between healthy human individuals. Whole-study results and caveats: Generation probabilities of non-shared clonotypes were lower (relative to those shared by all four donors).

TCRdb's table, derived via immunoSEQ multiplex PCR, lists solely in-frame clones and lacks some. The sample includes about a million clones, approximately 68% seen only once; the top ten take about 1.5%. Points on this clone: Its antigen is currently unknown.

There are 16 residues in the CDR3. Trimming cost V 0 bases and J 3 bases, with 14 bases left between them. The germline V gene encodes CDR1 SGHRS and CDR2 YFSETQ. The chain has TRBV5-1 and TRBJ2-3; the D gene is possibly TRBD1 (5 bases). The TCR sequence derives from a young man in good health. Sequencing used memory CD4+ T cells sorted from blood. Sample subset: CD45RA-negative fraction. The CDR3 reads CASSLVQGIGTDTQYF. Here the CDR3 DNA reads TGCGCCAGCAGCTTGGTCCAGGGTATTGGGACAGATACGCAGTATTTT.